This TCR beta chain appears in the sequencing data of a study of blood T cells in healthy people across ages. Total RNA, at least 6 micrograms per sample, came from PBMCs. Using a J-beta primer mix together with a sample-barcoded 5' primer, a second PCR was run for roughly 7 to 11 cycles. TCRdb passed the 5' RACE reads through MiXCR, listing each CDR3 protein once. The table has about 1.8 million distinct CDR3 sequences, just under 50% seen once. The source material was blood. This TCR was recovered from a woman in her thirties or forties in good health.

CDR3 nucleotides: TGCAGCGTTGTGGTAGGGGCGACGAACACCGGGGAGCTGTTTTTT. Translating it yields CSVVVGATNTGELFF. The chain joins TRBV29-1 to TRBJ2-2, with a tentative D call TRBD1 (5 bases). The germline V gene has CDR1 SQVTM and CDR2 ANQGSEA. The CDR3 is 15 amino acids. V was pared by 4 bases and J by 0 bases, with 12 bases between.